What follows is one TCR beta chain and its context. The V and J ends lost 5 bases and 2 bases respectively, with 16 bases between them. The CDR3 consists of 16 residues. Germline V gene data show CDR1 as SEHNR and CDR2 as FQNEAQ (reference sequence). The method was immunoSEQ multiplex PCR; TCRdb's version includes in-frame clones alone and lacks a portion of them. The sample records 75,000 to 90,000 clones, approximately 89% being singletons. These data originate in a study of control samples from healthy donors and cancer patients. The clonotype was recovered from a man between 25 and 39 years old in good health. The sample taken for sequencing was blood. V is TRBV7-9 and J is TRBJ1-3, with D maybe TRBD1 (6 bases). The CDR3 region has the DNA TGTGCCAGCAGCCAACCATACAGGGACCCTGGAAACACCATATATTTT. This gives the protein CASSQPYRDPGNTIYF.